This passage covers 8 T cell receptor beta chains from one sample sequenced in a study of blood T cells in healthy people across ages. Together with a sample-barcoded 5' primer, a J-beta primer mix was included in a second PCR lasting roughly 6 to 12 cycles. TCRdb reanalysed the 5' RACE reads using MiXCR and keeps one entry per CDR3 protein. This sample has 1.5 million to 2 million distinct CDR3 sequences, with 49% found just once. What was sequenced was blood. All receptors come from a woman in her thirties or forties in good health.

The chain recombines TRBV7-9 with TRBJ2-3, with D unresolved. This CDR3 spans 16 amino acids. Germline V gene sequence: CDR1 SEHNR, CDR2 FQNEAQ (reference sequence). V was shortened by 2 bases and J by 0 bases, with 12 bases between the two germline ends. The DNA of the CDR3 is TGTGCCAGCAGCTTACCCGACACCTTTAGCACAGATACGCAGTATTTT. It translates to CASSLPDTFSTDTQYF. Full variable domain (outside the CDR3, taken from reference TRBV7-9 and TRBJ2-3): DTGVSQNPRHKITKRGQNVTFRCDPISEHNRLYWYRQTLGQGPEFLTYFQNEAQLEKSRLLSDRFSAERPKGSFSTLEIQRTEQGDSAMYLCASSLPDTFSTDTQYFGPGTRLTVL.

This clonotype was counted a few times. The V call is TRBV6-5, the J call TRBJ2-4, with a tentative D call TRBD2 (6 bases). The DNA end lines up better with TRBJ2-7; the J call may be wrong. CDR3 length equals 15 residues. Per the germline V gene, CDR1 is MNHEY and CDR2 is SVGAGI. The CDR3 region is CASSWLGRGSGEQYF. The CDR3 coding sequence is TGTGCCAGCAGTTGGCTCGGCCGGGGGTCGGGCGAGCAGTACTTC.

This clonotype was recorded a few times. The genes are TRBV20-1 and TRBJ2-5, with 9 bases aligning to TRBD2. This CDR3 is 12 amino acids long. V lost 4 bases to trimming and J lost 3 bases; unmatched junction nucleotides: 0. The germline V gene encodes CDR1 DFQATT and CDR2 SNEGSKA (reference sequence). The CDR3 loop is CSAKRGEETQYF. The DNA of the CDR3 is TGCAGTGCTAAGCGGGGGGAAGAGACCCAGTACTTC.

The chain has TRBV3-1 and TRBJ2-3; no definite D call. V was trimmed by 5 bases and J by 0 bases, leaving 9 bases between them. The CDR3 sequence is 14 residues long. From germline, CDR1 is LGHDT and CDR2 YNNKEL (reference sequence). In DNA form, the CDR3 reads TGTGCCAGCAGCTCCGTCACTAGCACAGATACGCAGTATTTT. Encoded protein: CASSSVTSTDTQYF.

The chain combines TRBV4-3 with TRBJ1-2; no reliable D call. Germline lookup yields CDR1 LGHNA and CDR2 YSLEER. The ends were cut back, 3 bases at V and 3 bases at J, with 11 bases in the middle. The CDR3 extends over 14 amino acids. The DNA for the CDR3 is TGCGCCAGCAGCCAGCACAGAGCCGACTATGGCTACACCTTC. Protein sequence: CASSQHRADYGYTF.

The chain has TRBV7-2 and TRBJ2-1, with 15 bases fitting TRBD2. V shed 5 bases and J 9 bases; nucleotides not matched to a gene: 8. CDR1 is SGHTA and CDR2 is FQGNSA in the germline V gene. This CDR3 has 16 residues. CDR3 sequence reads: CASSGLAGGPRGEQFF. In DNA, the CDR3 is TGTGCCAGCAGCGGACTAGCGGGGGGGCCCAGGGGTGAGCAGTTCTTC.

V usage is TRBV20-1 and J usage is TRBJ2-5; 8 nucleotides line up with TRBD1. Gene TRBJ2-7 matches the end of the DNA better, so the J call may be wrong. This CDR3 comprises 14 residues. Germline lookup yields CDR1 DFQATT and CDR2 SNEGSKA (reference sequence). This CDR3 reads CSARGGTGGYEQYF. Here the CDR3 DNA reads TGCAGTGCTAGAGGCGGGACAGGCGGATACGAGCAGTACTTC.

This clonotype was seen a handful of times. The genes are TRBV15 and TRBJ2-1; D unclear. The germline CDR1 and CDR2 sequences are LNHNV and YYDKDF (reference sequence). Trimming pared 7 bases from V and 7 bases from J, leaving 23 bases between. The CDR3 extends over 16 amino acids. CDR3 loop: CATTPRSGKEGNEQFF. The CDR3 coding sequence is TGTGCCACCACCCCGAGGTCCGGTAAGGAAGGGAATGAGCAGTTCTTC.